The next 30 T cell receptor beta chains were all read from a single sample in a study of blood T cell repertoires in COVID-19. TCRdb's copy holds only in-frame clones and misses some; the assay was immunoSEQ multiplex PCR. The sample shows about 670,000 clones, more than 80% of them seen only once. The source material was peripheral blood. The origin of the receptors is a woman aged 18-29 years with acute or convalescent COVID-19.

The chain has TRBV15 and TRBJ1-6; 8 bases match TRBD1. With V trimmed by 8 bases and J by 7 bases, 10 bases remained unmatched. From germline, CDR1 is LNHNV and CDR2 YYDKDF (reference sequence). The CDR3 totals 15 residues. CDR3 loop: CATYRGVPPNSPLHF. The CDR3 coding sequence is TGTGCCACCTACAGGGGGGTCCCCCCCAATTCACCCCTCCACTTT.

The chain has TRBV19 and TRBJ1-2, with 7 positions matching TRBD1. After removal of 3 bases from V and 6 bases from J, the junction contained 16 bases not matched to a gene. Germline V gene lookup returns CDR1 LNHDA and CDR2 SQIVND (reference sequence). This CDR3 contains 17 residues. CDR3 loop: CASSIGTGEASPNGYTF. The CDR3 nucleotides read TGTGCCAGTAGTATTGGCACAGGGGAAGCGAGCCCAAATGGCTACACCTTC.

This chain uses TRBV10-3 with TRBJ1-3; D gene unclear. The germline V and J ends were trimmed by 0 bases and 3 bases, with 9 bases remaining between them. The germline CDR1 and CDR2 sequences are ENHRY and SYGVKD. This CDR3 has 15 residues. The CDR3: CAISESQQSGNTIYF. CDR3 DNA sequence: TGTGCCATCAGTGAGTCTCAACAGAGTGGAAACACCATATATTTT.

The chain carries TRBV24-1 and TRBJ1-2; D might be TRBD1 (5 bases). Trimming removed 5 bases from V and 4 bases from J, with 16 bases in between. The CDR3 contains 15 residues. Germline lookup yields CDR1 KGHDR and CDR2 SFDVKD. The CDR3 is CATSAPGRSGYGYTF. DNA of the CDR3: TGTGCCACCAGTGCCCCAGGGAGGTCCGGCTATGGCTACACCTTC.

The rearrangement joins TRBV4-2 to TRBJ2-3; TRBD2 matches 10 bases. The V gene end was trimmed by 4 bases and the J gene end by 5 bases; junction bases not matched to a gene: 12. CDR1 and CDR2 (germline): LGHNA, YNFKEQ. The length of the CDR3 is 17 residues. CDR3 bases: TGTGCCAGCAGCCCCCAGGGCAGCGGGGGGGCTATAGATACGCAGTATTTT. Encoded protein: CASSPQGSGGAIDTQYF.

This clone came up many times. V and J are TRBV18 and TRBJ1-6, with 8 bases lining up with TRBD1. Trimming at V came to 2 bases and at J to 6 bases, leaving 3 bases not matched to a gene. The CDR3 has 15 amino acids. Germline CDR1 and CDR2: KGHSH and LQKENI. This CDR3 is CASSPTGGSNSPLHF. CDR3 nucleotide sequence: TGTGCCAGCTCACCAACAGGGGGAAGTAATTCACCCCTCCACTTT.

The gene calls are TRBV3-1 (or the pseudogene TRBV3-2) and TRBJ2-7; TRBD1 matches at 10 bases. Germline V lookup: CDR1 LGHDT, CDR2 YNNKEL (reference sequence). Unmatched junction bases numbered 6, after V lost 1 base and J lost 9 bases. There are 14 residues in the CDR3. The CDR3 bases are TGTGCCAGCAGCCAAGGACAGGGGGCACGCGGGCAGTACTTC. Amino acids: CASSQGQGARGQYF.

The chain uses TRBV7-8 and TRBJ1-5; no reliable D call. Trimming removed 4 bases from V and 4 bases from J, with 11 bases in between. CDR3 length equals 14 residues. Germline V gene sequence: CDR1 SGHVS, CDR2 FQNEAQ. The CDR3 region is CASSSGRENQPQHF. Written as DNA, the CDR3 is TGTGCCAGCAGCTCCGGACGGGAGAATCAGCCCCAGCATTTT.

The chain recombines TRBV4-1 with TRBJ1-2; D is unresolved. V lost 1 base and J 7 bases, leaving 16 bases between the germline ends. This CDR3 spans 15 amino acids. The germline CDR1 and CDR2 sequences are MGHRA and YSYEKL. The CDR3 region has the DNA TGCGCCAGCAGCCAAGGGTGGGCCGCACGAAGTGGCTACACCTTC. It encodes CASSQGWAARSGYTF.

This sequence joins TRBV3-1 (or the pseudogene TRBV3-2) and TRBJ2-7, with TRBD2 matching 15 bases. Germline V lookup: CDR1 LGHDT, CDR2 YNNKEL (reference sequence). CDR3 size: 17 residues. V gave up 0 bases and J gave up 2 bases; unmatched junction bases: 2. CDR3 region: CASSQDRTSGGAYEQYF. As DNA, the CDR3 is TGTGCCAGCAGCCAAGATCGGACTAGCGGGGGGGCCTACGAGCAGTACTTC.

This sequence joins TRBV24-1 and TRBJ1-6, with unresolved D. Germline assignment: CDR1 KGHDR and CDR2 SFDVKD. With 7 bases removed from V and 6 bases from J, the gap between germline ends came to 12 bases. CDR3 size: 14 residues. CDR3 sequence reads: CATSEPGSNSPLHF. CDR3 sequence (DNA): TGTGCCACCAGCGAGCCGGGGAGTAATTCACCCCTCCACTTT.

The V and J genes are TRBV14 and TRBJ2-3; TRBD2 aligns across 10 bases. After removal of 5 bases from V and 4 bases from J, the junction contained 6 bases not matched to a gene. CDR3 length equals 15 residues. Germline V gives CDR1 SGHDN, CDR2 FVKESK. The CDR3 region has the DNA TGTGCCAGCAGCGGAAGCGGGGGGGCCGCAGATACGCAGTATTTT. Protein sequence: CASSGSGGAADTQYF.

The V gene is TRBV2, the J gene TRBJ2-7; D not resolved. The length of the CDR3 is 15 residues. CDR1 and CDR2 (germline): SNHLY, FYNNEI. V was pared by 5 bases and J by 4 bases, with 18 bases between. CDR3 sequence reads: CASSIIPGQWYEQYF. The CDR3 bases are TGTGCCAGCAGTATCATTCCTGGTCAGTGGTACGAGCAGTACTTC.

The chain carries TRBV18 and TRBJ1-6; 9 positions agree with TRBD1. Trimming cost V 1 base and J 10 bases; bases outside gene matches: 8. Germline V gene data show CDR1 as KGHSH and CDR2 as LQKENI. This CDR3 region has 16 residues. CDR3 sequence (DNA): TGTGCCAGCTCACCACAACAGGGGGCGGCGGTATCACCCCTCCACTTT. It specifies CASSPQQGAAVSPLHF.

V usage is TRBV7-8 and J usage is TRBJ1-2; perhaps TRBD1 as D (5 bases). From germline, CDR1 is SGHVS and CDR2 FQNEAQ. There are 16 residues in the CDR3. The ends were cut back, 0 bases at V and 2 bases at J, with 13 bases in the middle. The CDR3: CASSLAYGGANYGYTF. CDR3 nucleotides: TGTGCCAGCAGCTTAGCGTACGGGGGAGCCAACTATGGCTACACCTTC.

This clone has a handful of counts. The chain has TRBV2 and TRBJ1-2; no firm D call. The germline V gene encodes CDR1 SNHLY and CDR2 FYNNEI. This CDR3 is 12 amino acids long. The germline V and J ends were trimmed by 8 bases and 4 bases, with 11 bases remaining between them. The CDR3 is CASAGSRYGYTF. CDR3 nucleotide sequence: TGTGCCAGCGCGGGCAGCCGCTATGGCTACACCTTC.

The chain combines TRBV5-6 with TRBJ1-3, with D hard to call. The ends were cut back, 2 bases at V and 4 bases at J, with 13 bases in the middle. The CDR3 totals 15 residues. Germline V gene data show CDR1 as SGHDT and CDR2 as YYEEEE. CDR3 DNA sequence: TGTGCCAGCAGCTTTGGCAGTCAATGGGGAAACACCATATATTTT. This translates into CASSFGSQWGNTIYF.

The V and J genes are TRBV14 and TRBJ1-1; D might be TRBD1 (6 bases). The CDR3 has 13 amino acids. Trimming cost V 4 bases and J 9 bases, with 15 bases left between them. Germline loops: CDR1 SGHDN, CDR2 FVKESK. The CDR3 DNA reads as TGTGCCAGCAGCCTACAGGGTCTCACGAAAGCTTTCTTT. It specifies CASSLQGLTKAFF.

This chain links TRBV20-1 with TRBJ2-7; tentatively, D is TRBD1 (5 bases). The V gene's germline CDR1 is DFQATT and CDR2 SNEGSKA (reference sequence). This CDR3 has 11 amino acids. Deletions cut 2 bases from V and 12 bases from J, with 14 bases between. CDR3: CSARIGQGAYF. CDR3 sequence (DNA): TGCAGTGCTAGAATAGGTCAGGGTGCGTACTTC.

The chain is built from TRBV27 and TRBJ2-1; 8 bases fit TRBD1. Germline CDR1 and CDR2: MNHEY and SMNVEV (reference sequence). V dropped 6 bases and J dropped 4; count of bases not matched to a gene: 5. This CDR3 spans 14 amino acids. In DNA, the CDR3 is TGTGCCAGCAGCCCGGGACAGGAGTACAATGAGCAGTTCTTC. This sequence encodes CASSPGQEYNEQFF.

V usage is TRBV19 and J usage is TRBJ2-2; weak D call: TRBD2 (8 bases). Germline V gives CDR1 LNHDA, CDR2 SQIVND (reference sequence). The V end was cut by 0 bases, the J end by 4 bases, with 15 bases between. The CDR3 has 17 amino acids. The CDR3, as DNA: TGTGCCAGTAGTATAGATCGGGAGGGGGCTACCACCGGGGAGCTGTTTTTT. This codes for CASSIDREGATTGELFF.

This chain connects TRBV30 to TRBJ1-3, with a possible D match to TRBD1 (6 bases). CDR1 is GTSNPN and CDR2 is SVGIG in the germline V gene (reference sequence). Trimming took 3 bases from V and 4 from J, leaving 10 bases between them. The CDR3 spans 13 residues. CDR3: CAWREGQGNTIYF. In DNA form, the CDR3 reads TGTGCCTGGAGAGAAGGACAGGGAAACACCATATATTTT.

This rearrangement joins TRBV9 to TRBJ1-2, with 11 bases fitting TRBD1. The germline gives CDR1 SGDLS, CDR2 YYNGEE. J was trimmed by 4 bases and V by 0 bases; bases with no gene match: 8. The CDR3 consists of 17 residues. DNA of the CDR3: TGTGCCAGCAGCGTAGGGACAGGGGGCGAATCCCCCTATGGCTACACCTTC. This translates into CASSVGTGGESPYGYTF.

The rearrangement links TRBV6-2 or TRBV6-3 to TRBJ2-7; D call uncertain. With 5 bases removed from V and 0 bases from J, the gap between germline ends came to 14 bases. This CDR3 contains 15 residues. Germline V gene lookup returns CDR1 MNHEY and CDR2 SVGEGT. CDR3 coding DNA: TGTGCCAGCAGTCCGCTAAAGACAAACTCCTACGAGCAGTACTTC. Its translation: CASSPLKTNSYEQYF.

The chain employs TRBV27 and TRBJ2-3, with 7 bases identical to TRBD1. CDR3 length: 16 amino acids. The germline V gene encodes CDR1 MNHEY and CDR2 SMNVEV (reference sequence). V was clipped by 4 bases and J by 0 bases; unmatched bases: 7. The DNA of the CDR3 is TGTGCCAGCAGTTCCGGGACAGTTCTCAGCACAGATACGCAGTATTTT. Translating it yields CASSSGTVLSTDTQYF.

The V gene is TRBV24-1, the J gene TRBJ1-2; D is undetermined. Per germline, CDR1 KGHDR and CDR2 SFDVKD. This CDR3 is built from 11 residues. The germline V and J ends were trimmed by 3 bases and 8 bases, with 6 bases remaining between them. The DNA for the CDR3 is TGTGCCACCAGTGATCCTTCGGGCTACACCTTC. Its protein product is CATSDPSGYTF.

This clone appeared a few times. V is TRBV7-2 and J is TRBJ1-1; 7 bases line up with TRBD1. CDR1 and CDR2 (germline): SGHTA, FQGNSA. The CDR3 totals 13 residues. V dropped 1 base and J dropped 7; count of bases not matched to a gene: 3. CDR3 sequence: CASSLVGGGEAFF. CDR3 nucleotides: TGTGCCAGCAGCTTAGTAGGGGGCGGTGAAGCTTTCTTT.

V and J are TRBV7-6 and TRBJ2-2; possible D gene TRBD2, 6 bases. In germline, CDR1 is SGHVS, CDR2 FNYEAQ. Trimming took 7 bases from V and 6 from J, leaving 18 bases between them. CDR3 length: 15 amino acids. CDR3 protein: CASTTFTSWSGELFF. CDR3 nucleotide sequence: TGTGCCAGCACTACTTTTACTAGCTGGTCCGGGGAGCTGTTTTTT.

V and J are TRBV19 and TRBJ2-7; 7 bases line up with TRBD1. Germline CDR1 LNHDA, CDR2 SQIVND (reference sequence). V lost 7 bases, J lost 0 bases, and 6 bases stayed unmatched. The CDR3 runs 14 residues. CDR3 sequence: CASNPGTDSYEQYF. The DNA for the CDR3 is TGTGCCAGTAACCCCGGGACAGACTCCTACGAGCAGTACTTC.

This chain connects TRBV30 to TRBJ2-7, with 8 nucleotides matching TRBD1. Unmatched junction bases numbered 3, after V lost 2 bases and J lost 0 bases. Germline-derived CDR1 and CDR2 are GTSNPN and SVGIG (reference sequence). CDR3 length: 14 amino acids. CDR3 loop: CAWSSGTGSYEQYF. The DNA for the CDR3 is TGTGCCTGGAGTTCCGGGACAGGCTCCTACGAGCAGTACTTC.